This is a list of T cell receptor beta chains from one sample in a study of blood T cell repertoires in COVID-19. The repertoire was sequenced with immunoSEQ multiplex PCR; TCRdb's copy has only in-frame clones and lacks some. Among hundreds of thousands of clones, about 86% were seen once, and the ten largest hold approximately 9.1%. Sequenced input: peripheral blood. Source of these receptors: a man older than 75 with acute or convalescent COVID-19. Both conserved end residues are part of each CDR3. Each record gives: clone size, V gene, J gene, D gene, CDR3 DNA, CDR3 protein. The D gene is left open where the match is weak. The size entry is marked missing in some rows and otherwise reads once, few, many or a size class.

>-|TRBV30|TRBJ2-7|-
TGTGCCTGGTCTAAGGGGTCGTTACAAACCTACGAGCAGTACTTC
CAWSKGSLQTYEQYF
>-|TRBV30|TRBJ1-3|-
TGTGCCTGGAGTGTACTCGGTACCGGAAACACCATATATTTT
CAWSVLGTGNTIYF
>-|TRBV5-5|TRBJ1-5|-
TGTGCCAGCAGCTTGGGGGCAGGGGCAGAAAGTGGTCAGCCCCAGCATTTT
CASSLGAGAESGQPQHF
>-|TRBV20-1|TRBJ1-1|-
TGCAGTGGGACAACCAACACTGAAGCTTTCTTT
CSGTTNTEAFF
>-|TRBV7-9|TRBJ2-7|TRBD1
TGTGCCAGCAACTCGGGACAGGGGGCCTACGAGCAGTACTTC
CASNSGQGAYEQYF
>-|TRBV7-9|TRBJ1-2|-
TGTGCCAGCAGCCCCGGACAGATCTATGGCTACACCTTC
CASSPGQIYGYTF
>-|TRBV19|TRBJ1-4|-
TGTGCCAGTAACGACCTGGGCGCGACTAATGAAAAACTGTTTTTT
CASNDLGATNEKLFF
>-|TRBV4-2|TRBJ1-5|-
TGTGCCAGCAGCCAAGGGGGGGGGCCCCAGCATTTT
CASSQGGGPQHF
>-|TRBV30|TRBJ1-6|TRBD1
TGTGCCTGGAGGGTAACCGGGACAGGGACGTCACCCCTCCACTTT
CAWRVTGTGTSPLHF
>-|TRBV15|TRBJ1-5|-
TGTGCCACCAGCAGAGATCGGGGGAAGCAGCCCCAGCATTTT
CATSRDRGKQPQHF
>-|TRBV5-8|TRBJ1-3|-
TGTGCCAGCAGCTTCTGGGCGCCCGGAAACACCATATATTTT
CASSFWAPGNTIYF
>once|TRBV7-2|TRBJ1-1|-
TGTGCCAGCCCGGGGGGAACCCCTGAAGCTTTCTTT
CASPGGTPEAFF
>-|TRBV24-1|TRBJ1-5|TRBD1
TGTGCCACCAGCGAACGACAGGGCCATCAGCCCCAGCATTTT
CATSERQGHQPQHF
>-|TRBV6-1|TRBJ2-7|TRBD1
TGTGCCAGCAGTGAGGGACAGGGGGGAAGGGTCTACGAGCAGTACTTC
CASSEGQGGRVYEQYF
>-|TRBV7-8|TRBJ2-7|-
TGTGCCAGCAGCTTAGAGGCGGGGTGGACCCCTTCCGAGCAGTACTTC
CASSLEAGWTPSEQYF
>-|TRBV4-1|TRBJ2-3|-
TGCGCCAGCAGACGCGGACAGAGCGCAGATACGCAGTATTTT
CASRRGQSADTQYF
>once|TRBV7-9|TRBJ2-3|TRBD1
TGTGCCAGCAGCTCCGAATCGACAGGGGGTAGAGATACGCAGTATTTT
CASSSESTGGRDTQYF
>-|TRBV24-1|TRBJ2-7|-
TGTGCCACCAGTGATTCCGATCCTAGCTCCTACGAGCAGTACTTC
CATSDSDPSSYEQYF
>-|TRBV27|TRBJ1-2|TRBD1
TGTGCCAGCAGTTTCCGGACAGGGAGAGGCTACACCTTC
CASSFRTGRGYTF
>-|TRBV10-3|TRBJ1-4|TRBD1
TGTGCCATCAGTCCGGGACAGGAGAAAGGAAAGGGAAATGAAAAACTGTTTTTT
CAISPGQEKGKGNEKLFF
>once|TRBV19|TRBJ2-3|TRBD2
TGTGCCAGTAGTATAGAAAAAACCGGGAGGACAGATACGCAGTATTTT
CASSIEKTGRTDTQYF
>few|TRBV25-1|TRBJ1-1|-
TGTGCCAGTAGACTAGGGCTGAACACTGAAGCTTTCTTT
CASRLGLNTEAFF
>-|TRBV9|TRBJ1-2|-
TGTGCCAGCAGCGTAGATGGAGGGAGAGCTAACTATGGCTACACCTTC
CASSVDGGRANYGYTF
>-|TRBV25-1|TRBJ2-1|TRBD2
TGTGCCAGCAGTCCAGTAGGGACTAGCGGGACAAATGAGCAGTTCTTC
CASSPVGTSGTNEQFF
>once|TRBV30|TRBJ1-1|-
TGTGCCTGGAGTGCGGCATCGGGACTCGTTAACACTGAAGCTTTCTTT
CAWSAASGLVNTEAFF
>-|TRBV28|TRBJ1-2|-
TGTGCCAGCAGTTTGGGGGGTTCATATGGCTACACCTTC
CASSLGGSYGYTF
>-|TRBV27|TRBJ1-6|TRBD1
TGTGCCAGCAGTTTAAGAGACAGGGCTTATAATTCACCCCTCCACTTT
CASSLRDRAYNSPLHF
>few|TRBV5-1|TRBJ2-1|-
TGCGCCAGCAGCTTGGCCGGCGTGAGAGCCAGGTACAATGAGCAGTTCTTC
CASSLAGVRARYNEQFF
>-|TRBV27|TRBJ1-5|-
TGTGCCAGCAGTTTATCGAGAGGAGGTCAGCCCCAGCATTTT
CASSLSRGGQPQHF
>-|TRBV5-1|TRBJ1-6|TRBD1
TGCGCCAGCAGCCCAACTACCGGGACAGGGAATTCACCCCTCCACTTT
CASSPTTGTGNSPLHF
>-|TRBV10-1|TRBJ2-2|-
TGCGCCAGCAAGACTGCGAACACCGGGGAGCTGTTTTTT
CASKTANTGELFF
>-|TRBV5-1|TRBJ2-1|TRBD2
TGCGCCAGCACCCGGACTAGCGGTAGCGATGAGCAGTTCTTC
CASTRTSGSDEQFF
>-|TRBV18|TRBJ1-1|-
TGTGCCAGCTCACCAGGGACATCGAACACTGAAGCTTTCTTT
CASSPGTSNTEAFF
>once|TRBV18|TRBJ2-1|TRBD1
TGTGCCAGCTCACCAATCACAGGGGGCAATGAGCAGTTCTTC
CASSPITGGNEQFF
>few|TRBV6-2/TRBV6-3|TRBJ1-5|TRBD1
TGTGCCAGCAGTTACCTCCCCGGGACAGGTAATCAGCCCCAGCATTTT
CASSYLPGTGNQPQHF
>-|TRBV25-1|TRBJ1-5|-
TGTGCCAGCAGTGAGCGGGGGTTGGGTAGCAATCAGCCCCAGCATTTT
CASSERGLGSNQPQHF
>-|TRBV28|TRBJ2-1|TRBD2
TGTGCCAGCAGTTTAGGGGTAGCGGGTTACAATGAGCAGTTCTTC
CASSLGVAGYNEQFF
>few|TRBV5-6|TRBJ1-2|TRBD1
TGTGCCAGCAGCCTACAGGGGGCGTACTATGGCTACACCTTC
CASSLQGAYYGYTF
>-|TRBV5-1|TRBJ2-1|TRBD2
TGCGCCAGCAGCTCGAGACTAGCGGAGGGGAATGAGCAGTTCTTC
CASSSRLAEGNEQFF
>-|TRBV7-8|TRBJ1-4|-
TGTGCCAGCAGCTTAGGCGGTTGGGTAACTAATGAAAAACTGTTTTTT
CASSLGGWVTNEKLFF
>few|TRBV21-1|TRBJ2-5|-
TGTGCCAGCAGCAAAGGACAGGGTGGAGAGACCCAGTACTTC
CASSKGQGGETQYF
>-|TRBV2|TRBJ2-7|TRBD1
TGTGCCAGCAGCGAACAGGGGGCTCGGGCCTACGAGCAGTACTTC
CASSEQGARAYEQYF
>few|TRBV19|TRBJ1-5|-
TGTGCCAGTAGTTCCGGAGCGGGGGTAAGCAATCAGCCCCAGCATTTT
CASSSGAGVSNQPQHF
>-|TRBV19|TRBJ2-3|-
TGTGCCAGTAGTCAGGGACACTACACAGATACGCAGTATTTT
CASSQGHYTDTQYF
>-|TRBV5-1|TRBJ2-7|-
TGCGCCAGCAGAGCTAGGGGCCAGTCCTACGAGCAGTACTTC
CASRARGQSYEQYF
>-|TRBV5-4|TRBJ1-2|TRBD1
TGTGCCAGCAGCCCGAGGACGGGACAGGGGGCATATGGCTACACCTTC
CASSPRTGQGAYGYTF
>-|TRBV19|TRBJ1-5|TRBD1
TGTGCCAGTAGTCCGGGCCGGGACAGAATCAGCAATCAGCCCCAGCATTTT
CASSPGRDRISNQPQHF
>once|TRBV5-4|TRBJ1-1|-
TGTGCCAGCAGCTTGGTTTCGAGAGGTAACACTGAAGCTTTCTTT
CASSLVSRGNTEAFF
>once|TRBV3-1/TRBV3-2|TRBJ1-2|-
TGTGCCAGCAGCCAAGACAGGGCGAACTATGGCTACACCTTC
CASSQDRANYGYTF
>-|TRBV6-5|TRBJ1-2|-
TGTGCCAGCAGTTACGGGGGGGGAGCCTACACCTTC
CASSYGGGAYTF
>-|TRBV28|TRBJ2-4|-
TGTGCCAGCAGTCGGGGGAACATTCAGTACTTC
CASSRGNIQYF
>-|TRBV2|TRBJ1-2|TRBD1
TGTGCCAGCAGGGCAAACAGGGGGTCGGACTATGGCTACACCTTC
CASRANRGSDYGYTF
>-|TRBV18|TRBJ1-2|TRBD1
TGTGCCAGCTCACCCGGACAGGGTGACTATGGCTACACCTTC
CASSPGQGDYGYTF
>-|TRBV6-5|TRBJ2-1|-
TGTGCCAGCAGTTACTCCAGTAGGGGTGAGCAGTTCTTC
CASSYSSRGEQFF
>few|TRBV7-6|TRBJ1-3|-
TGTGCCAGCAGCTTAACTGGACAGCCGGGAAACACCATATATTTT
CASSLTGQPGNTIYF
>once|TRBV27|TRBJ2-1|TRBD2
TGTGCCAGCAGTTTCACTCGGCTAGCGGGGGGTGAGCAGTTCTTC
CASSFTRLAGGEQFF
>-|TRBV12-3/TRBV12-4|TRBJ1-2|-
TGTGCCAGCAGTTTACGGGGTAACTATGGCTACACCTTC
CASSLRGNYGYTF
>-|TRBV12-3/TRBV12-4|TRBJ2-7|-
TGTGCCAGCAGTGGCTACGGGAGGCAGTACTTC
CASSGYGRQYF
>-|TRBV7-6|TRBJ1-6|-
TGCGCCAGCAGCTTAGGGACAAGAGAATCACCCCTCCACTTT
CASSLGTRESPLHF